The T cell receptor beta chain under discussion was sequenced for a study of molecular identifiers for immune sequencing clone quantification. At least ten counts were recorded for this clonotype. The CDR3 is made up of 15 amino acids. TCRdb reprocessed the PCR reads via MiXCR and lists one record per CDR3 protein. Here the sample spans 300,000 to 400,000 distinct CDR3 sequences, about 20% being singletons. The TCR was taken from a human donor in good health. Some libraries in this study had Jurkat cell RNA spiked in. Sequenced material: naive CD8+ T cells from blood, with Jurkat cell RNA spiked in. Noted subset: FACS-sorted CD8+CD4-CCR7+CD45RA+ naive T cells. The rearrangement joins TRBV21-1 to TRBJ1-5. TRBV21-1 corresponds to a pseudogene. CDR3 amino acids: CASSKAGVGNQPQHF. In DNA, the CDR3 is TGTGCCAGCAGCAAAGCGGGGGTGGGCAATCAGCCCCAGCATTTT.